Below are 15 T cell receptor beta chains sequenced from a single sample in a study of control samples from healthy donors and cancer patients. Generated by immunoSEQ multiplex PCR, the TCRdb table keeps only in-frame clones and is missing some. This sample has 200,000 or so clones, with 90% to 95% found just once. The specimen was blood. These receptors all come from a man aged 50-60 years in good health.

The chain is built from TRBV25-1 and TRBJ1-2; 10 nucleotides match TRBD1. This CDR3 is 16 amino acids long. The V segment lost 1 base and the J segment 7 bases; nucleotides outside the gene matches: 9. CDR1 is MGHDK, CDR2 SYGVNS, per germline. The CDR3 DNA reads TGTGCCAGCAGTGAATTCGTCCAAGGGACAGGGGCTGGCTACACCTTC. It specifies CASSEFVQGTGAGYTF.

This clone was found once. The chain carries TRBV6-2 or TRBV6-3 and TRBJ1-2; no clear D gene. Trimming shortened V by 5 bases and J by 3 bases, and 16 bases separated the two germline ends. Germline V CDR1 and CDR2: MNHEY, SVGEGT. The CDR3 is made up of 15 amino acids. The CDR3 DNA sequence: TGTGCCAGCAGTCTCGAGGAGGGAGGTTACTATGGCTACACCTTC. Translation gives CASSLEEGGYYGYTF.

This chain joins TRBV19 and TRBJ1-3; a possible D gene is TRBD1 (6 bases). In germline, CDR1 is LNHDA, CDR2 SQIVND (reference sequence). V lost 3 bases, J lost 4 bases, and 10 bases lay in between. This CDR3 region has 14 residues. Here the CDR3 DNA reads TGTGCCAGTAGTATTCAGGGACAAGGAAACACCATATATTTT. Its protein product is CASSIQGQGNTIYF.

The chain links TRBV11-2 to TRBJ1-4; tentatively, D is TRBD1 (5 bases). From germline, CDR1 is SGHAT and CDR2 FQNNGV. This CDR3 is 16 amino acids long. The germline V and J ends were trimmed by 5 bases and 7 bases, with 20 bases remaining between them. The CDR3 spells CASSPEVAGRSEKLFF. The CDR3 region has the DNA TGTGCCAGCAGCCCCGAGGTGGCAGGGAGGAGTGAAAAACTGTTTTTT.

The V and J genes are TRBV25-1 and TRBJ2-5; possibly TRBD2 for D (5 bases). Germline V gene lookup returns CDR1 MGHDK and CDR2 SYGVNS. The V end was cut by 10 bases, the J end by 5 bases, with 14 bases between. This CDR3 spans 12 amino acids. The CDR3 coding sequence is TGTGCCACCAGGAGTGCTAGCGAGACCCAGTACTTC. Translated, it gives CATRSASETQYF.

The chain carries TRBV3-1 (or the pseudogene TRBV3-2) and TRBJ1-5; 8 positions match TRBD1. After removal of 1 base from V and 7 bases from J, the junction contained 3 bases not matched to a gene. Per germline, CDR1 LGHDT and CDR2 YNNKEL (reference sequence). CDR3 length: 14 amino acids. In nucleotides, the CDR3 is TGTGCCAGCAGCCAAGGGACAGGGCGACAGCCCCAGCATTTT. This gives the protein CASSQGTGRQPQHF.

The gene calls are TRBV2 and TRBJ1-6, with unresolved D. There are 15 residues in the CDR3. V was pared by 4 bases and J by 6 bases, with 13 bases between. CDR1 is SNHLY, CDR2 FYNNEI, per germline. CDR3 DNA: TGTGCCAGCAGTGCGGACGGGGATCGTAATTCACCCCTCCACTTT. Its protein is CASSADGDRNSPLHF.

The V and J genes are TRBV28 and TRBJ1-5; no reliable D call. The germline CDR1 and CDR2 sequences are MDHEN and SYDVKM. V dropped 6 bases and J dropped 6 bases, with 9 bases sitting between them. The CDR3 runs to 12 residues. CDR3 nucleotide sequence: TGTGCCAGCAGCTTCGGTGGTCAGCCCCAGCATTTT. This encodes CASSFGGQPQHF.

This chain links TRBV9 with TRBJ1-3; D unresolved. This CDR3 comprises 15 residues. Germline V gene sequence: CDR1 SGDLS, CDR2 YYNGEE. V dropped 0 bases and J dropped 3 bases, with 10 bases sitting between them. The CDR3 here is CASSVAGTDGNTIYF. CDR3 in DNA: TGTGCCAGCAGCGTAGCGGGAACGGATGGAAACACCATATATTTT.

The J gene is TRBJ1-3, the V gene TRBV9; no reliable D call. V lost 3 bases and J lost 4, with 8 bases in between. The CDR3 has 13 residues. CDR1 and CDR2 (germline): SGDLS, YYNGEE. In nucleotides, the CDR3 is TGTGCCAGCAGCGCCGGGGTCGGAAACACCATATATTTT. Its protein is CASSAGVGNTIYF.

The chain has TRBV10-3 and TRBJ2-1, with unresolved D. V was trimmed by 10 bases and J by 6 bases, leaving 10 bases between them. This CDR3 is built from 11 residues. The germline V gene has CDR1 ENHRY and CDR2 SYGVKD. The CDR3 DNA sequence: TGTGCCACCCAGCGAGGCAATGAGCAGTTCTTC. Its protein is CATQRGNEQFF.

This chain connects TRBV28 to TRBJ2-1; the D gene is possibly TRBD1 (6 bases). The V gene lost 4 bases and the J gene lost 7 bases, with 14 bases spanning the gap. Germline V gives CDR1 MDHEN, CDR2 SYDVKM. This CDR3 comprises 14 residues. The CDR3 DNA reads as TGTGCCAGCAGTTCTACCGGACAGCTTAATGAGCAGTTCTTC. As protein: CASSSTGQLNEQFF.

This clone was seen only once. This rearrangement joins TRBV29-1 to TRBJ1-1, with 7 nucleotides matching TRBD1. The CDR3 covers 13 residues. J lost 5 bases, V lost 3 bases, and 6 bases had no gene match. From germline, CDR1 is SQVTM and CDR2 ANQGSEA. CDR3 residues: CSVERQGRTEAFF. The CDR3 DNA follows: TGCAGCGTTGAGAGACAGGGTAGGACTGAAGCTTTCTTT.

The chain employs TRBV5-6 and TRBJ1-6, with no clear D. The germline V gene encodes CDR1 SGHDT and CDR2 YYEEEE. V lost 2 bases and J lost 6, with 6 bases in between. The CDR3 sequence is 13 residues long. CDR3 DNA sequence: TGTGCCAGCAGCTTCCAGCCTAATTCACCCCTCCACTTT. Its protein product is CASSFQPNSPLHF.

This chain uses TRBV5-5 with TRBJ1-5; D remains unclear. The CDR3 has 15 amino acids. With 2 bases removed from V and 5 bases from J, the gap between germline ends came to 14 bases. Germline values: CDR1 SGHKS, CDR2 YYEKEE (reference sequence). Written as DNA, the CDR3 is TGTGCCAGCAGCTTTAATCGGGAGACCGATCAGCCCCAGCATTTT. As protein: CASSFNRETDQPQHF.